This paragraph covers one TCR beta chain sequence. This CDR3 region has 17 residues. Germline V lookup: CDR1 SNHLY, CDR2 FYNNEI. The J segment lost 0 bases and the V segment lost 6 bases, leaving 10 bases of the junction unmatched. This record comes from a study of blood T cell repertoires in COVID-19. Study at large: PBMCs, B-cell-depleted T cells, or T cells were the source of the cDNA or gDNA that made up the material.

Profiling relied on immunoSEQ multiplex PCR, and the TCRdb table lists in-frame clones only, not all of them. The repertoire holds 200,000 to 300,000 clones, with roughly 86% as singletons. Sequenced sample: peripheral blood. The gene calls are TRBV2 and TRBJ1-3; 8 nucleotides agree with TRBD1. The receptor was isolated from a woman between 55 and 75 years old with COVID-19, enrolled during active disease. The CDR3 here is CASSRPGQGSSGNTIYF. In nucleotides, the CDR3 is TGTGCCAGCAGCAGACCCGGACAGGGAAGCTCTGGAAACACCATATATTTT.